The rows below give T cell receptor beta chains drawn from one sample of a study of blood T cell repertoires in COVID-19. Some clones are missing from TCRdb's copy, which holds only in-frame ones; the method was immunoSEQ multiplex PCR. The sample contains around 130,000 clones, approximately 84% of which appear only once. The sample consisted of peripheral blood. The origin of the receptors is a man in his fifties or sixties with acute or convalescent COVID-19. The CDR3 runs from the conserved cysteine through the conserved F or W. A D gene is named only where the DNA matches it firmly. Clone size is shown for a subset of rows, as once, few, many or a class of expanded clone.

TRBV7-9,-,TRBJ1-4,14,-,CASSLDRASEKLFF,TGTGCCAGCAGCTTAGACAGGGCTTCTGAAAAACTGTTTTTT
TRBV7-2,-,TRBJ2-2,17,-,CASSSFGGTGQSGELFF,TGTGCCAGCAGCTCCTTCGGGGGGACAGGCCAGTCAGGGGAGCTGTTTTTT
TRBV18,-,TRBJ2-5,19,TRBD2,CASSPPETKAGGPLETQYF,TGTGCCAGCTCACCACCCGAAACGAAAGCGGGAGGGCCATTAGAGACCCAGTACTTC
TRBV29-1,-,TRBJ2-3,15,TRBD2,CSVEGTSGSTDTQYF,TGCAGCGTTGAGGGGACTAGCGGGAGCACAGATACGCAGTATTTT
TRBV19,-,TRBJ2-1,14,-,CASRAGSSYNEQFF,TGTGCCAGTAGGGCGGGAAGCTCCTACAATGAGCAGTTCTTC
TRBV10-3,few,TRBJ2-7,12,-,CAISDTRDEQYF,TGTGCCATCAGTGATACTAGAGACGAGCAGTACTTC
TRBV5-1,once,TRBJ2-7,15,TRBD1,CASSSLTTGAHEQYF,TGCGCCAGCAGTTCTCTAACGACAGGGGCCCACGAGCAGTACTTC
TRBV9,-,TRBJ2-1,17,TRBD2,CASSVDRREAGYNEQFF,TGTGCCAGCAGCGTAGACAGGCGGGAGGCCGGCTACAATGAGCAGTTCTTC
TRBV7-7,-,TRBJ2-1,15,TRBD2,CASSSGLAGVNEQFF,TGTGCCAGCAGCTCAGGACTAGCGGGTGTGAATGAGCAGTTCTTC
TRBV19,-,TRBJ1-6,18,TRBD1,CASNLNLRDRHKNSPLHF,TGTGCCAGTAACCTTAACCTCCGGGACAGACACAAGAATTCACCCCTCCACTTT
TRBV5-1,once,TRBJ1-5,13,-,CASSLGVDQPQHF,TGCGCCAGCAGCTTGGGTGTAGATCAGCCCCAGCATTTT
TRBV27,once,TRBJ1-1,13,-,CASSYGGNTEAFF,TGTGCCAGCAGTTACGGGGGGAACACTGAAGCTTTCTTT
TRBV10-2,-,TRBJ2-3,16,TRBD2,CASREGLAGWSDTQYF,TGCGCCAGCAGAGAAGGACTAGCGGGCTGGTCAGATACGCAGTATTTT
TRBV3-1/TRBV3-2,-,TRBJ1-1,14,TRBD1,CASSHGDRDTEAFF,TGTGCCAGCAGCCACGGGGACAGGGACACTGAAGCTTTCTTT
TRBV10-3,-,TRBJ2-1,12,-,CAISEFGQEQFF,TGTGCCATCAGTGAGTTCGGACAAGAGCAGTTCTTC
TRBV7-9,-,TRBJ1-3,17,-,CASSSRTEGFSGNTIYF,TGTGCCAGCAGCTCCAGGACAGAGGGATTCTCTGGAAACACCATATATTTT
TRBV5-6,once,TRBJ2-3,16,TRBD1,CASSLDLGQGPDTQYF,TGTGCCAGCAGCTTGGACCTCGGACAGGGTCCAGATACGCAGTATTTT
TRBV6-5,-,TRBJ2-5,15,TRBD2,CASSYSAGGQETQYF,TGTGCCAGCAGTTACTCAGCGGGGGGGCAAGAGACCCAGTACTTC
TRBV28,few,TRBJ1-1,12,-,CASSPGGREAFF,TGTGCCAGCAGTCCGGGGGGGCGTGAAGCTTTCTTT
TRBV11-2,once,TRBJ2-7,14,-,CASSLGYSRDEQYF,TGTGCCAGCAGCTTAGGGTACTCACGGGACGAGCAGTACTTC
TRBV10-3,-,TRBJ1-6,17,-,CAIRGAGGTIDNSPLHF,TGTGCCATCAGGGGAGCGGGGGGCACTATCGATAATTCACCCCTCCACTTT
TRBV2,-,TRBJ1-2,15,TRBD1,CASSELGGPSYGYTF,TGTGCCAGCAGTGAATTAGGGGGCCCCTCCTATGGCTACACCTTC
TRBV11-2,-,TRBJ2-5,14,TRBD2,CASSRGLAGETQYF,TGTGCCAGCAGCCGTGGACTAGCGGGAGAGACCCAGTACTTC
TRBV6-5,-,TRBJ2-7,14,-,CASSYQQEGYEQYF,TGTGCCAGCAGTTACCAGCAGGAGGGATACGAGCAGTACTTC
TRBV21-1,-,TRBJ2-1,15,-,CASSKAGGIYNEQFF,TGTGCCAGCAGCAAAGCGGGAGGGATTTACAATGAGCAGTTCTTC
TRBV12-5,-,TRBJ2-1,15,TRBD1,CASGFGQGVYNEQFF,TGTGCTAGTGGTTTTGGACAGGGGGTTTACAATGAGCAGTTCTTC
TRBV10-3,-,TRBJ2-7,12,-,CAISESRVEQYF,TGTGCCATCAGTGAGTCCCGGGTTGAGCAGTACTTC
TRBV7-3,-,TRBJ2-3,15,TRBD1,CASSLDRGLSDTQYF,TGTGCCAGCAGTCTGGACAGGGGGCTTTCCGATACGCAGTATTTT
TRBV3-1/TRBV3-2,-,TRBJ2-7,13,-,CASSRGSTYEQYF,TGTGCCAGCAGCCGGGGCAGCACCTACGAGCAGTACTTC
TRBV9,-,TRBJ1-2,14,-,CASMRGSGPSGYTF,TGTGCCAGCATGAGGGGGTCAGGGCCTAGCGGCTACACCTTC
TRBV18,-,TRBJ2-1,17,TRBD2,CASSPYSTSGSANEQFF,TGTGCCAGCTCACCATATTCAACTAGCGGGAGTGCCAATGAGCAGTTCTTC
TRBV5-1,-,TRBJ2-1,17,TRBD2,CASSSGLTSGDYNEQFF,TGCGCCAGCAGCTCTGGGCTTACTAGCGGGGACTACAATGAGCAGTTCTTC
TRBV28,-,TRBJ2-3,17,TRBD2,CASSPLAGLVGTDTQYF,TGTGCCAGCAGCCCACTAGCGGGACTCGTTGGCACAGATACGCAGTATTTT
TRBV2,few,TRBJ1-4,13,-,CASLTATNEKLFF,TGTGCCAGCCTGACAGCAACTAATGAAAAACTGTTTTTT
TRBV20-1,-,TRBJ1-6,15,TRBD1,CSASWGDRYNSPLHF,TGCAGTGCTAGTTGGGGGGACAGATATAATTCACCCCTCCACTTT
TRBV2,-,TRBJ2-7,16,TRBD2,CASSIRLAESSYEQYF,TGTGCCAGCAGTATTAGACTAGCGGAGAGCTCCTACGAGCAGTACTTC
TRBV19,-,TRBJ2-3,12,-,CASSLAPNTQYF,TGTGCCAGTAGTCTTGCGCCGAATACGCAGTATTTT
TRBV30,-,TRBJ1-1,10,-,CGGRATEAFF,TGTGGAGGGAGAGCCACTGAAGCTTTCTTT
TRBV14,-,TRBJ2-6,15,-,CASSRRGRGANVLTF,TGTGCCAGCAGCAGGCGCGGTCGTGGGGCCAACGTCCTGACTTTC
TRBV29-1,-,TRBJ1-2,12,TRBD1,CSGTDRANGYTF,TGCAGCGGGACGGACAGGGCAAATGGCTACACCTTC
TRBV10-1,-,TRBJ1-1,14,TRBD1,CASRPLQGAVEAFF,TGCGCCAGCAGACCACTACAGGGGGCAGTTGAAGCTTTCTTT
TRBV5-4,-,TRBJ2-5,15,TRBD2,CASSAGLAGAETQYF,TGTGCCAGCAGCGCCGGACTAGCGGGAGCAGAGACCCAGTACTTC